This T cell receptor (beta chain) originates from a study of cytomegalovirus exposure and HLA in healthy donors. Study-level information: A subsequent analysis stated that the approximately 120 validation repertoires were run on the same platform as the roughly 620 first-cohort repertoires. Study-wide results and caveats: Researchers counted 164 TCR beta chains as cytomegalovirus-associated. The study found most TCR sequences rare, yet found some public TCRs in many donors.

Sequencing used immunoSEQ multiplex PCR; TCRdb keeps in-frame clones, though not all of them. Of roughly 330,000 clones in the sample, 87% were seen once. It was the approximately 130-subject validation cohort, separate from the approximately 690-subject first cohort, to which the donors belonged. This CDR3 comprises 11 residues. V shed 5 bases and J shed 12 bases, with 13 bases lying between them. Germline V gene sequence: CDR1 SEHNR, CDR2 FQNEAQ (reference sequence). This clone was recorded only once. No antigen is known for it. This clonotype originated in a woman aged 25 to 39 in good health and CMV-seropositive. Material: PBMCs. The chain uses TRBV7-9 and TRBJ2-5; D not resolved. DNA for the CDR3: TGTGCCAGCAGCCCATCGTCTATCGAGTACTTC. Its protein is CASSPSSIEYF.